This T cell receptor (beta chain) is from a study of spatial heterogeneity in lung cancer. Germline CDR1 reads SGHVS; CDR2 reads FQNEAQ. V lost 5 bases, J lost 6 bases, and 12 bases stayed unmatched. CDR3 length: 16 amino acids. In TCRdb, the 5' RACE reads were re-called with MiXCR into one record per CDR3 protein. The sample holds tens of thousands of distinct CDR3 sequences; roughly 7.2% are singletons and the top ten take 29%. Specified time point: sample taken at primary tumor resection. This clonotype was found many times. The specimen comprised PBMCs, sampled at surgery. The sequence was obtained from a female donor with early-stage non-small cell lung cancer. V is TRBV7-8 and J is TRBJ1-2; TRBD1 agrees at 10 bases. CDR3 in DNA: TGTGCCAGCAGCCCCCGGATAATGGACAGGGGGGATGGCTACACCTTC. Translating it yields CASSPRIMDRGDGYTF. Full variable domain (remainder filled in from reference TRBV7-8 and TRBJ1-2): GAGVSQSPRYKVAKRGQDVALRCDPISGHVSLFWYQQALGQGPEFLTYFQNEAQLDKSGLPSDRFFAERPEGSVSTLKIQRTQQEDSAVYLCASSPRIMDRGDGYTFGSGTRLTVV.